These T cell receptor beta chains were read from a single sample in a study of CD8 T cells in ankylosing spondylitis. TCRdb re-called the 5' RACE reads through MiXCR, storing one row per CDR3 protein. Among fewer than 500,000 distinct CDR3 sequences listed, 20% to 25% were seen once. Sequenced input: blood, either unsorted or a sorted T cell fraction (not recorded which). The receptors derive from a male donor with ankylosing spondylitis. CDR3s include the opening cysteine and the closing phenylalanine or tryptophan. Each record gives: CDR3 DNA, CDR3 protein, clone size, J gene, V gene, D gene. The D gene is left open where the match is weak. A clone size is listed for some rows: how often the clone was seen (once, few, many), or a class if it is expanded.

DNA: TGTGCCAGCAGCTTAATTGGGATTCGAGATACGCAGTATTTT
CDR3: CASSLIGIRDTQYF
size: few
J: TRBJ2-3
V: TRBV13
D: -

DNA: TGTGCCAGCAGCTTAGTTTCCCTACCCCTCGAAGCTTTCTTT
CDR3: CASSLVSLPLEAFF
size: -
J: TRBJ1-1
V: TRBV7-2
D: -

DNA: TGTGCCAGCAGCTTGGATTGGACTCAGACTACGCAGTATTTT
CDR3: CASSLDWTQTTQYF
size: few
J: TRBJ2-3
V: TRBV5-6
D: -

DNA: TGCAGTGCTAGAGATATGGTTAGGGGAGGCAATCAGCCCCAGCATTTT
CDR3: CSARDMVRGGNQPQHF
size: few
J: TRBJ1-5
V: TRBV20-1
D: -

DNA: TGTGCCAGCAGTTACCGCCTCCGCCAGGCCGGGAACACTGAAGCTTTCTTT
CDR3: CASSYRLRQAGNTEAFF
size: -
J: TRBJ1-1
V: TRBV6-2/TRBV6-3
D: -

DNA: TGTGCCAGCAGCCAAGGGCTAGCGGGAATCGATGAGCAGTTCTTC
CDR3: CASSQGLAGIDEQFF
size: -
J: TRBJ2-1
V: TRBV14
D: TRBD2

DNA: TGTGCCAGCAGCTTATCGGGGGTGTCGGGTACAGATACGCAGTATTTT
CDR3: CASSLSGVSGTDTQYF
size: -
J: TRBJ2-3
V: TRBV7-9
D: -

DNA: TGCGCCAGCAGCCCCAGTTTAGCGGGAGATTCCGAGACCCAGTACTTC
CDR3: CASSPSLAGDSETQYF
size: few
J: TRBJ2-5
V: TRBV5-1
D: TRBD2

DNA: TGCGCCAGCAGCTCCCCTGGTGGGAGGGACGAGCAGTACTTC
CDR3: CASSSPGGRDEQYF
size: few
J: TRBJ2-7
V: TRBV5-1
D: TRBD2

DNA: TGTGCCAGCAGGACCGGAAGGTACTCCTACAATGAGCAGTTCTTC
CDR3: CASRTGRYSYNEQFF
size: few
J: TRBJ2-1
V: TRBV6-7
D: -

DNA: TGTGCCAGCGGACTCTGGGGACTCTCCTACGAGCAGTACTTC
CDR3: CASGLWGLSYEQYF
size: -
J: TRBJ2-7
V: TRBV7-8
D: -

DNA: TGCAGCGTCAACGAGGGGGCTTTGGATCAGCCCCAGCATTTT
CDR3: CSVNEGALDQPQHF
size: -
J: TRBJ1-5
V: TRBV29-1
D: TRBD1

DNA: TGTGCCAGCACCCGACTCGGCGCTATTAGCTCCTACGAGCAGTACTTC
CDR3: CASTRLGAISSYEQYF
size: -
J: TRBJ2-7
V: TRBV7-9
D: -

DNA: TGTGCCAGCAGCTTCGGGAGGGCATCTCTCAATGAGCAGTTCTTC
CDR3: CASSFGRASLNEQFF
size: once
J: TRBJ2-1
V: TRBV7-2
D: TRBD2

DNA: TGTGCCAGCAGCTTGGTAGCAGGGGGCTTAAATGAGCAGTTCTTC
CDR3: CASSLVAGGLNEQFF
size: -
J: TRBJ2-1
V: TRBV5-5
D: TRBD1

DNA: TGCGCCAGCGCCCGGGGACTAGCGGGAGGGCCGCGCCAAGAGACCCAGTACTTC
CDR3: CASARGLAGGPRQETQYF
size: -
J: TRBJ2-5
V: TRBV5-1
D: TRBD2

DNA: TGCAGCGGGGGGGGCTCCCCTGGGACTGAAGCTTTCTTT
CDR3: CSGGGSPGTEAFF
size: -
J: TRBJ1-1
V: TRBV29-1
D: -

DNA: TGCGCCAGCAGCCAAGCCCTCAGGGTGGATGGCTACACCTTC
CDR3: CASSQALRVDGYTF
size: few
J: TRBJ1-2
V: TRBV4-1
D: -

DNA: TGTGCCACCAGCAGAAATTCAGGGGGATACACTGAAGCTTTCTTT
CDR3: CATSRNSGGYTEAFF
size: few
J: TRBJ1-1
V: TRBV15
D: TRBD1

DNA: TGTGCCAGCAAGGATGAGACTACTTACAATGAGCAGTTCTTC
CDR3: CASKDETTYNEQFF
size: -
J: TRBJ2-1
V: TRBV7-9
D: -